This TCR beta chain was retrieved from a study of shared clonotypes between healthy human individuals (dated by TCRdb to 2018 to 2021). Study-wide context: Three men and two women, aged 18 to 49 years, made up the cohort. For each donor, CD4 naive and CD4 memory were each run on three plates, CD8 naive on two plates, and CD8 memory on one plate. To estimate repertoire size and how much clonotypes are shared between individuals, the study performed deep sequencing of blood TCR repertoires from roughly five healthy adults. Libraries were prepared and TCR repertoires were sequenced by different laboratories using diverse techniques, in order to increase sequencing depth and limit assay-specific biases. Between about 0.94 and 8.9 billion PBMCs per donor were obtained by leukapheresis. Paper-wide results and their limitations: Even with the large sequencing depth, rarefaction of the sorted-subset datasets indicated that sequencing was incomplete. The small number of donors limited the genetic and exposure-history diversity represented. Based on pairwise subsampling, the degree of clonotype sharing among donors was expected to be affected by sequencing depth. Sampling was restricted to blood, and TCR repertoires in tissues likely differ from the TCR repertoires found in blood. Compared with non-shared clonotypes, the clonotypes found in all four sorted-subset donors had higher generation probabilities. Roughly 5.2% of naive CD4, 3.5% of naive CD8, about 2.1% of memory CD4, and approximately 0.39% of memory CD8 clonotypes were shared across several donors. Larger estimated clonotype richness was generally found for naive subsets than for memory subsets.

Of note for this clone: Its antigen has not been determined. No base quality information exists; no much larger clone differs at one position.

The donors were healthy, HIV-negative adults with no recently reported acute infections or vaccinations. Only Caucasian adults living in Nashville, Tennessee, USA were represented among the donors. CD4+ T cells were enriched through magnetic negative selection, after which naive cells were positively selected on CD45RA and the remaining negative fraction served as the memory subset. Blood was collected by leukapheresis, and PBMCs were isolated by Ficoll-Histopaque density gradient centrifugation and then cryopreserved in liquid nitrogen vapor phase. Analytical flow cytometry was used to check the purity and quantity of each magnetically sorted T cell population. Genomic DNA was isolated from every sorted fraction and measured by UV absorbance on a Nanodrop 2000c. The germline V end is reduced by 4 bases and the J end by 6 bases; junction bases left unmatched: 15. The germline V gene (reference sequence) provides CDR1 SGHNT and CDR2 YYREEE. Its CDR3 holds 16 amino acids, cysteine through phenylalanine. The read is trimmed to its CDR3 DNA, 48 bases read in frame from base 1.

TCR CDR3 regions were amplified from genomic DNA by multiplex PCR using the deep immunoSEQ assay. Extracted genomic DNA from each cell subset was distributed evenly across all wells of several immunoSEQ 96-well plates, and each plate was treated as a replicate. For sorted subsets, roughly 200 ng of genomic DNA, equivalent to 25,000 to 35,000 T cell genomes, went into each replicate PCR. Purified libraries were measured with a Qubit 3.0 fluorometer, size-checked on a Bioanalyzer 2100, and measured again with the KAPA Library Quantification kit. Every immunoSEQ 96-well plate was sequenced on a dedicated single-read 150-cycle Illumina NextSeq 550 flow cell. Per the original workflow: Because the immunoSEQ output included only junctional sequences and no quality scores, the filtering could not be the same as the filtering used for full-length reads. To assign V/J genes and CDR3, sequences were annotated against IMGT germline references using PyIR, a Python wrapper for IgBLAST v1.9. Reads were removed for weak V/J assignments (E-value above 1e-6), missing CDR3, stop codons, out-of-frame junctions, or ambiguous translated residues. A V3J clonotype was defined by an identical inferred V gene, J gene, and CDR3 amino acid sequence. Percentage overlap between repertoires was calculated by dividing the number of shared unique clonotypes by the size of the smaller repertoire. Richness of each repertoire was evaluated using RTK rarefaction, the Chao1 estimator, and Recon v2.1 estimates of unobserved clonotypes. Generation probabilities were computed with OLGA for all TCRbeta clonotypes obtained by the gDNA method from a few donors. The immuneACCESS repertoire file appears here via TCRdb, limited to in-frame rearrangements. These files lack a portion of the clones; in checked studies, under half of the deficit traces to unresolved V genes, and the cause of the others is not known. Clonal size and the V and J genes are those of that table, whereas D and trimming came from the DNA. In this sample the table shows approximately 1.5 million clones, about 98.5% of which occur a single time. The biggest ten clones account for over 0.3% of the sample.

The V and J genes are TRBV5-4 and TRBJ2-7; TRBD1 lines up with 8 middle nucleotides. The TCR comes from a man aged 25-40 years in good health. The sequenced sample consisted of naive CD4+ T cells sorted from blood. The cell subset or site label of this sample denotes: CD45RA+ positively selected. The CDR3 protein is CASSLPQQGELSEQYF. At the DNA level, the sequence is TGTGCCAGCAGCCTACCCCAACAGGGGGAGTTGAGCGAGCAGTACTTC.